Listed below are T cell receptor beta chains from one sample, sequenced in a study of blood T cell repertoires in COVID-19. TCRdb's table, derived via immunoSEQ multiplex PCR, lists solely in-frame clones and lacks some. The table records around 300,000 clones, around 87% of them present only once. The source material was PBMCs or T cells enriched from blood (not recorded which). These TCRs come from a woman under 40 who had recovered from COVID-19. The CDR3 runs from the conserved cysteine through the conserved F or W. A D gene is named only where the DNA matches it firmly. Only some rows state a clone size, as once, few, many or a class for expanded clones.

J	length	size	V	D	CDR3	DNA
TRBJ1-1	15	NA	TRBV12-5	TRBD1	CASGPRDRVSTEAFF	TGTGCTAGTGGCCCCCGGGACAGGGTTAGCACTGAAGCTTTCTTT
TRBJ2-1	17	NA	TRBV28	TRBD1	CASSSNFPGQGADEQFF	TGTGCCAGCAGCTCCAACTTCCCGGGACAGGGGGCGGATGAGCAGTTCTTC
TRBJ2-7	15	NA	TRBV29-1	TRBD1	CSVEEGTGGVYEQYF	TGCAGCGTTGAAGAGGGGACAGGGGGCGTGTACGAGCAGTACTTC
TRBJ2-3	15	NA	TRBV27	TRBD2	CASRLTSGGTDTQYF	TGTGCCAGCAGGCTGACTAGCGGGGGCACAGATACGCAGTATTTT
TRBJ1-5	16	NA	TRBV7-8	NA	CASSLSGGTGNQPQHF	TGTGCCAGCAGCTTGTCGGGAGGGACGGGCAATCAGCCCCAGCATTTT
TRBJ1-2	13	NA	TRBV2	NA	CASIPGTGFAYTF	TGTGCCAGCATCCCAGGCACAGGATTTGCCTACACCTTC
TRBJ2-5	15	NA	TRBV6-5	TRBD1	CASSYGTGPKQTQYF	TGTGCCAGCAGTTACGGGACAGGCCCCAAACAGACCCAGTACTTC
TRBJ2-3	14	NA	TRBV29-1	NA	CSVVYGPRTDTQYF	TGCAGCGTTGTTTATGGGCCGCGCACAGATACGCAGTATTTT
TRBJ1-1	14	NA	TRBV5-1	TRBD1	CASGTGAIGTEAFF	TGCGCCAGCGGGACAGGGGCAATAGGCACTGAAGCTTTCTTT
TRBJ1-4	14	NA	TRBV2	NA	CASSSRQEDEKLFF	TGTGCCAGCAGTTCTCGACAGGAGGATGAAAAACTGTTTTTT
TRBJ1-5	14	NA	TRBV7-2	NA	CASEPGGTASPQHF	TGTGCCAGTGAACCCGGGGGGACTGCCTCTCCCCAGCATTTT
TRBJ1-2	13	NA	TRBV29-1	NA	CSVGRPDSYGYTF	TGCAGCGTAGGGAGGCCAGACTCCTATGGCTACACCTTC
TRBJ2-1	16	NA	TRBV6-1	NA	CASSDIYRDGYNEQFF	TGTGCCAGCAGTGACATCTACAGGGATGGTTACAATGAGCAGTTCTTC
TRBJ1-1	14	NA	TRBV6-1	NA	CASSETVQDTEAFF	TGTGCCAGCAGTGAAACGGTTCAGGACACTGAAGCTTTCTTT
TRBJ2-2	14	NA	TRBV23-1	TRBD1	CASVRQGEPGELFF	TGCGCCAGCGTTCGACAGGGGGAACCCGGGGAGCTGTTTTTT
TRBJ1-2	16	NA	TRBV6-6	TRBD1	CASSRDNTGVLYGYTF	TGTGCCAGCAGTCGAGACAATACAGGGGTACTATATGGCTACACCTTC
TRBJ1-2	13	once	TRBV3-1/TRBV3-2	NA	CASSSLTAGGYTF	TGTGCCAGCAGCTCCCTGACAGCGGGAGGCTACACCTTC
TRBJ1-1	15	NA	TRBV7-9	NA	CASSLRRLLNTEAFF	TGTGCCAGCAGCTTAAGGCGGCTATTGAACACTGAAGCTTTCTTT
TRBJ1-4	15	NA	TRBV6-5	TRBD1	CASGISTGGREKLFF	TGTGCCAGCGGAATATCGACAGGGGGCCGGGAAAAACTGTTTTTT
TRBJ2-1	15	NA	TRBV5-1	NA	CASSLMGQIGNEQFF	TGCGCCAGCAGCTTAATGGGACAAATTGGCAATGAGCAGTTCTTC
TRBJ1-2	14	NA	TRBV24-1	NA	CATSDTPDRGGYTF	TGTGCCACCAGTGATACCCCGGACAGAGGGGGCTACACCTTC
TRBJ2-2	16	NA	TRBV6-4	TRBD2	CASSDQGLAEGGELFF	TGTGCCAGCAGTGACCAGGGACTAGCGGAAGGCGGGGAGCTGTTTTTT
TRBJ1-2	14	NA	TRBV14	TRBD1	CASSHRQGVYGYTF	TGTGCCAGCAGCCACCGACAGGGGGTATATGGCTACACCTTC
TRBJ1-1	13	NA	TRBV12-3/TRBV12-4	TRBD1	CASSFDRDAEAFF	TGTGCCAGCAGTTTCGACAGGGACGCTGAAGCTTTCTTT
TRBJ2-3	14	NA	TRBV6-4	TRBD1	CASSEQGATDTQYF	TGTGCCAGCAGCGAGCAGGGGGCCACAGATACGCAGTATTTT
TRBJ2-7	11	once	TRBV25-1	NA	CASTQGGEQYF	TGTGCCAGCACCCAGGGAGGCGAGCAGTACTTC